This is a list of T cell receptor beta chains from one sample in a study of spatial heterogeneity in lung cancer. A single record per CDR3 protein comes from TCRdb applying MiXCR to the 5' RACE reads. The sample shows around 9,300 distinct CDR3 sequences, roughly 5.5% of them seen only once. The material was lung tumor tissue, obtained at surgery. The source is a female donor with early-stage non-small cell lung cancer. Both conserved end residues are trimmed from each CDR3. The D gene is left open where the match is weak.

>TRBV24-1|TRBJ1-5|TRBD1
ATSPGQGPNQPQH
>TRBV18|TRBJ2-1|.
ASSPRGPANNEQF
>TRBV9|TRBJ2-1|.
ASSRARDDSYNEQF
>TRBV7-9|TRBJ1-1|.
ASSWGLAQEAF
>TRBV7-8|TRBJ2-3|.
ASSSAGTVGTDTQY
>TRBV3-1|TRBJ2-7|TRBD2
ASSRLLAGGNEQY
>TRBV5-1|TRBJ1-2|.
ASSLFSGKNYGYT
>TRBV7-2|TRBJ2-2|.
ASSPNGPNTGELF
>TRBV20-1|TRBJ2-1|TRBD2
SARTAGGPSYNEQF
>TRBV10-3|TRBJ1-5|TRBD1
AISVTGGGRQPQH
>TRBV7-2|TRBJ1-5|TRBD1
ASSLDTGGSGQPQH
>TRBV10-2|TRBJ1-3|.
ASAQRGSGNTIY
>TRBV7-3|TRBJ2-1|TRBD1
ASSLVPGQPDNEQF
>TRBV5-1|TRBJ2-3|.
ASSLVGPGWDADTQY
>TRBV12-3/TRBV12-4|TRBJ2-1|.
ASTSRINEQF
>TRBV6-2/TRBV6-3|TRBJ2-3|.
ASSPVPDTQY
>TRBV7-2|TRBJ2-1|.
ASSRGDSTYNEQF
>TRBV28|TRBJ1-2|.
ASLPGEAYGYT